This T cell receptor beta chain was found in a study of cytomegalovirus exposure and HLA in healthy donors. The study's findings and limits: Researchers reported from a later analysis that most CMV-associated TCR beta chains appeared HLA-restricted.

The study ran its PCR with 60 Vbeta and 13 Jbeta primers. Clones were read by immunoSEQ multiplex PCR, and TCRdb kept only the in-frame ones, dropping some. In the table there are 95,000 to 100,000 clones, 75% to 90% of which are singletons. Remarks on this clone: Its target is not known.

CDR1 is MNHNY and CDR2 is SVGAGI in the germline V gene (reference sequence). CDR3 length equals 12 residues. The J segment lost 7 bases and the V segment lost 7 bases, leaving 6 bases of the junction unmatched. Sequences were obtained from PBMCs. This chain uses TRBV6-6 with TRBJ1-1; TRBD1 aligns across 7 bases. This sequence originates from a man aged 30-40 years in good health and CMV-seronegative. The chain's CDR3 is CASMGGQYEAFF. Here the CDR3 DNA reads TGTGCCAGCATGGGGGGACAGTATGAAGCTTTCTTT.